These T cell receptor beta chains were read from a single sample in a study of T cell responses to AZD1222 COVID-19 vaccine. Here immunoSEQ multiplex PCR was the method, and the copy in TCRdb shows in-frame clones only, minus some. This repertoire shows 78,000 or so clones, approximately 90% found once; its top ten account for around 20%. Sample: peripheral blood, taken on day 0 of AZD1222 vaccination. These receptors were obtained from an adult in good health. CDR3s include the opening cysteine and the closing phenylalanine or tryptophan. A D gene is named only where the DNA matches it firmly. Clone size is not always given. Where it is, it says once, few, many or a class for expanded clones.

j_call,d_call,clone_size,v_call,cdr3_aa,cdr3_nt
TRBJ2-7,TRBD1,-,TRBV7-9,CASSLATGLSYEQYF,TGTGCCAGCAGCTTAGCGACAGGGTTGTCCTACGAGCAGTACTTC
TRBJ1-5,-,-,TRBV2,CASSETLASHSNQPQHF,TGTGCCAGCAGTGAAACCCTCGCGAGCCACTCAAATCAGCCCCAGCATTTT
TRBJ1-5,-,-,TRBV4-2,CASSAQAGGGAGGNQPQHF,TGTGCCAGCAGCGCCCAAGCCGGAGGAGGGGCAGGTGGCAATCAGCCCCAGCATTTT
TRBJ2-7,TRBD2,-,TRBV7-2,CASSSSWSSGDLHYEQYF,TGTGCCAGCAGCTCCAGCTGGAGTAGCGGGGACTTACACTACGAGCAGTACTTC
TRBJ2-3,-,-,TRBV3-1/TRBV3-2,CASSPGLSTDTQYF,TGTGCCAGCAGCCCTGGACTCAGCACAGATACGCAGTATTTT
TRBJ2-7,-,-,TRBV30,CAWSVSLYRQYF,TGTGCCTGGAGTGTATCTCTCTATCGGCAGTACTTC
TRBJ2-7,TRBD1,many,TRBV4-3,CASSQDRGTGGYEQYF,TGCGCCAGCAGCCAAGATAGGGGGACAGGGGGCTACGAGCAGTACTTC
TRBJ2-7,-,-,TRBV9,CASSERPGTAYYEQYF,TGTGCCAGCAGCGAGAGACCCGGGACGGCGTACTACGAGCAGTACTTC
TRBJ1-6,TRBD1,-,TRBV29-1,CSVEIGGTNSPLHF,TGCAGCGTTGAAATAGGGGGCACTAATTCACCCCTCCACTTT
TRBJ1-3,-,-,TRBV7-2,CASSLSYSGNTIYF,TGTGCCAGCAGCTTAAGCTACTCTGGAAACACCATATATTTT
TRBJ1-2,-,-,TRBV11-2,CASSSSKGGLGGYTF,TGTGCCAGCAGCTCTTCGAAGGGTGGGTTGGGTGGCTACACCTTC
TRBJ2-1,-,-,TRBV24-1,CATSEVGSSYNEQFF,TGTGCCACCAGTGAAGTTGGGAGCTCCTACAATGAGCAGTTCTTC
TRBJ2-7,TRBD1,-,TRBV11-2,CASSHRGQYPYEQYF,TGTGCCAGCAGCCACCGGGGACAGTACCCCTACGAGCAGTACTTC
TRBJ1-6,-,-,TRBV28,CASEAGDINSPLHF,TGTGCCAGCGAGGCCGGGGATATTAATTCACCCCTCCACTTT
TRBJ2-7,-,-,TRBV15,CATSSGRGYEQYF,TGTGCCACCAGCAGCGGCAGGGGCTACGAGCAGTACTTC